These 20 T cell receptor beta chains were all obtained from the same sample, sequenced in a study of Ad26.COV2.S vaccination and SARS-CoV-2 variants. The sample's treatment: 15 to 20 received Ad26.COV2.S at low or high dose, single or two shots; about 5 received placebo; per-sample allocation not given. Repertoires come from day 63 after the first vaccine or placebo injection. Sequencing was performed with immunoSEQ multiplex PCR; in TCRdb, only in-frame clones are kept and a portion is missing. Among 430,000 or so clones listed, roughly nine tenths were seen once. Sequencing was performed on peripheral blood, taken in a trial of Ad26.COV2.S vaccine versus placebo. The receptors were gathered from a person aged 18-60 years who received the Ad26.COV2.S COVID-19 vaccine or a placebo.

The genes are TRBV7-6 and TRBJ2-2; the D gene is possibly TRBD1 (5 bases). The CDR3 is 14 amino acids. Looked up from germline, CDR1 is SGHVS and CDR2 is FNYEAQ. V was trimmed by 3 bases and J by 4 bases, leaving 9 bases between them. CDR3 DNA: TGTGCCAGCAGCTTGACAGTTTTCACCGGGGAGCTGTTTTTT. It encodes CASSLTVFTGELFF.

CDR3 sequence reads: CAIRDSGQGLRNTGELFF. The CDR3 DNA sequence: TGTGCCATCAGAGACTCGGGACAGGGGCTCCGGAACACCGGGGAGCTGTTTTTT. The chain uses TRBV10-3 and TRBJ2-2; 10 nucleotides align to TRBD1. CDR1 is ENHRY and CDR2 is SYGVKD in the germline V gene. The length of the CDR3 is 18 residues. The V gene end was trimmed by 6 bases and the J gene end by 1 base; junction bases not matched to a gene: 11.

This CDR3 reads CASSHLAGTGNSPLHF. CDR3 bases: TGCGCCAGCAGCCACCTAGCCGGGACAGGGAATTCACCCCTCCACTTT. This chain uses TRBV4-3 with TRBJ1-6; TRBD1 matches 9 bases. This CDR3 has 16 amino acids. CDR1 and CDR2 from the germline V gene are LGHNA and YSLEER. The ends lost 3 bases at V and 7 bases at J; junction bases unmatched: 7.

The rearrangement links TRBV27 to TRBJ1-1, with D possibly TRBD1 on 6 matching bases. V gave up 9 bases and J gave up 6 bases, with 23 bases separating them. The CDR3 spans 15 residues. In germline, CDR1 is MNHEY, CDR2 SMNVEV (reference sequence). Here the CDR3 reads CASFLRSPGGSEAFF. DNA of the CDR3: TGTGCCAGTTTTCTGAGGAGCCCGGGGGGCTCTGAAGCTTTCTTT.

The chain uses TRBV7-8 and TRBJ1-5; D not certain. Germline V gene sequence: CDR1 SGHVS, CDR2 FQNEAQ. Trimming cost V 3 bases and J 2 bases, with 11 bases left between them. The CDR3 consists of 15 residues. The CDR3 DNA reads TGTGCCAGCAGCTTTTTGGCGAGCGGCAATCAGCCCCAGCATTTT. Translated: CASSFLASGNQPQHF.

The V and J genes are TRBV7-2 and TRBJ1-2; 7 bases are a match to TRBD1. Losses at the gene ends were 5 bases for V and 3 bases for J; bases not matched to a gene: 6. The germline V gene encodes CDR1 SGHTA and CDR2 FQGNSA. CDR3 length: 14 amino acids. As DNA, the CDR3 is TGTGCCAGCAGCAACCGAGGGACAGACTATGGCTACACCTTC. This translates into CASSNRGTDYGYTF.

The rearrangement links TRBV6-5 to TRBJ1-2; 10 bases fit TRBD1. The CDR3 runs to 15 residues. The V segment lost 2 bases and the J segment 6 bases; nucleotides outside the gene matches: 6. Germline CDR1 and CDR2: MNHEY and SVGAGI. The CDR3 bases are TGTGCCAGCAGTTACCTCGAAGGACAGGGGGATGGCTACACCTTC. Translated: CASSYLEGQGDGYTF.

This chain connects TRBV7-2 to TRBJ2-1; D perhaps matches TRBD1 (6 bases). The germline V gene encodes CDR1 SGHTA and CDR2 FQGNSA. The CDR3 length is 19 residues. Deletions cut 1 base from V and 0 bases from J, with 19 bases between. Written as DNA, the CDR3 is TGTGCCAGCAGCTTAGTTAGGCGAGGGGGAGTATACTCCTACAATGAGCAGTTCTTC. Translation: CASSLVRRGGVYSYNEQFF.

CDR3 amino acids: CASSPLTAQPQHF. In nucleotides, the CDR3 is TGTGCCAGCAGCCCTCTGACAGCTCAGCCCCAGCATTTT. The chain links TRBV5-5 to TRBJ1-5, with D perhaps matching TRBD1 (5 bases). Per the germline V gene, CDR1 is SGHKS and CDR2 is YYEKEE (reference sequence). V lost 4 bases, J lost 6 bases, and 11 bases lay in between. The CDR3 sequence is 13 residues long.

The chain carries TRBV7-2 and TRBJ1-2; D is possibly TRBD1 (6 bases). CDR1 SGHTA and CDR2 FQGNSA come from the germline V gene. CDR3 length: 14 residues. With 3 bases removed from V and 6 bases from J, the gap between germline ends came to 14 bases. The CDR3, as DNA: TGTGCCAGCAGCTTGGGACAAAGAGACCATGGCTACACCTTC. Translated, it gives CASSLGQRDHGYTF.

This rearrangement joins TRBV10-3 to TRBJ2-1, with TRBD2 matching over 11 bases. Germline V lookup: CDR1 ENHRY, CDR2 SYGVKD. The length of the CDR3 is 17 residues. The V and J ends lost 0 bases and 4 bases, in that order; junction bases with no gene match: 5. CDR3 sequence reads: CAISESPGLAGYNEQFF. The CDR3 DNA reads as TGTGCCATCAGTGAGTCCCCTGGACTAGCGGGTTACAATGAGCAGTTCTTC.

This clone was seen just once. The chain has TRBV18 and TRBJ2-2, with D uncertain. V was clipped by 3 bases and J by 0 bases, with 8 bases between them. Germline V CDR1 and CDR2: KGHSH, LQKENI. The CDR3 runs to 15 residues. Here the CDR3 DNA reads TGTGCCAGCTCACCGAGGCTAGCGAACACCGGGGAGCTGTTTTTT. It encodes CASSPRLANTGELFF.

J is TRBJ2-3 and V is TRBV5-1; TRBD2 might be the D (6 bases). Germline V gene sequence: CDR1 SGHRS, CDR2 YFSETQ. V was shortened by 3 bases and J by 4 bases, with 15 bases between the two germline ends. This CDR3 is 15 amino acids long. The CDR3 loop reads CASSSLSTGADTQYF. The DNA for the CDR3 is TGCGCCAGCAGCTCCCTCTCCACGGGGGCAGATACGCAGTATTTT.

The CDR3 nucleotides are TGTGCCAGCAGCTATACAGCTAGCACAGATACGCAGTATTTT. Amino acids: CASSYTASTDTQYF. V and J are TRBV5-8 and TRBJ2-3; D unresolved. The germline V gene encodes CDR1 SGHTS and CDR2 YDEGEE. V was trimmed by 3 bases and J by 0 bases, leaving 8 bases between them. The CDR3 loop spans 14 amino acids.

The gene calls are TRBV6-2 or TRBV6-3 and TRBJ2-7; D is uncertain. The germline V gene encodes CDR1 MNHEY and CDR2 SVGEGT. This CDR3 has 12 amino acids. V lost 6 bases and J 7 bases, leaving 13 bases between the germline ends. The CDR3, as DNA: TGTGCCAGCAGCGCTATAGTAAGTGAGCAGTACGTC. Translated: CASSAIVSEQYV.

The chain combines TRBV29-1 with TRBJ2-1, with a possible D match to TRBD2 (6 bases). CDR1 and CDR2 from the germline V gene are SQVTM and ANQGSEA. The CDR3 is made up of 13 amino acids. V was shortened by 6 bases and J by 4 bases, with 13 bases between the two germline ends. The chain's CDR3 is CSVQRDFYNEQFF. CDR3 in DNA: TGCAGCGTACAACGGGACTTTTACAATGAGCAGTTCTTC.

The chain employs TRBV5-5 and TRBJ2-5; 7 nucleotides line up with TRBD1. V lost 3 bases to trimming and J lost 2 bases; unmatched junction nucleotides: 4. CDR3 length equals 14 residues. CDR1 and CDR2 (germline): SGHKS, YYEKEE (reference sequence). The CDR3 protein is CASSSRTGQETQYF. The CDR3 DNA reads TGTGCCAGCAGCTCCCGGACAGGTCAAGAGACCCAGTACTTC.

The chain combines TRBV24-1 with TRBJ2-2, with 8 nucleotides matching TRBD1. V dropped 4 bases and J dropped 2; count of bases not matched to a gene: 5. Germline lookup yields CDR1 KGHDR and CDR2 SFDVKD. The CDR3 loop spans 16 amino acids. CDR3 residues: CATSDWDRPNTGELFF. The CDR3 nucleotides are TGTGCCACCAGTGACTGGGACAGGCCCAACACCGGGGAGCTGTTTTTT.

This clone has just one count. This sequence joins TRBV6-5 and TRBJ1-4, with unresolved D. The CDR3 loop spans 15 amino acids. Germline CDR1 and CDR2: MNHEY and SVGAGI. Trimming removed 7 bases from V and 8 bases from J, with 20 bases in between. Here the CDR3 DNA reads TGTGCCAGCACTCCACAATCGCGGGCGCGAGAAAAACTGTTTTTT. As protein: CASTPQSRAREKLFF.

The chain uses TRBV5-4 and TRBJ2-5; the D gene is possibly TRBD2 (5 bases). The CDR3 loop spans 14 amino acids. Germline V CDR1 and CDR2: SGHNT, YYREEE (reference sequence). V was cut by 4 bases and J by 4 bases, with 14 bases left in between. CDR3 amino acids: CASSPSQAVETQYF. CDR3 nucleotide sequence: TGTGCCAGCAGCCCTAGCCAGGCGGTAGAGACCCAGTACTTC.